These 4 T cell receptor beta chains were sequenced from one sample in a study of blood T cell repertoires in COVID-19. The data were produced by immunoSEQ multiplex PCR, yet TCRdb's version contains in-frame clones alone and is incomplete. The table lists about 54,000 clones, less than 90% of them singletons, with roughly 2% in the top ten. The sample taken for sequencing was peripheral blood. All receptors derive from a woman between 55 and 75 years old with acute or convalescent COVID-19.

V usage is TRBV28 and J usage is TRBJ2-7; the match to TRBD1 covers 9 bases. Germline V lookup: CDR1 MDHEN, CDR2 SYDVKM. The CDR3 sequence is 15 residues long. V was clipped by 5 bases and J by 3 bases; unmatched bases: 8. CDR3 region: CASSHDRGLNYEQYF. The CDR3 DNA is TGTGCCAGCAGTCACGACAGGGGGTTGAACTACGAGCAGTACTTC. The whole variable domain, filled in from reference TRBV28 and TRBJ2-7, reads DVKVTQSSRYLVKRTGEKVFLECVQDMDHENMFWYRQDPGLGLRLIYFSYDVKMKEKGDIPEGYSVSREKKERFSLILESASTNQTSMYLCASSHDRGLNYEQYFGPGTRLTVT.

This chain uses TRBV6-5 with TRBJ1-5, with D tentatively TRBD1 (5 bases). V was clipped by 5 bases and J by 4 bases, with 15 bases between them. The CDR3 runs to 15 residues. In germline, CDR1 is MNHEY, CDR2 SVGAGI. The CDR3 DNA reads TGTGCCAGCAGTCGACAGAAAGGAGCAAATCAGCCCCAGCATTTT. It yields the protein CASSRQKGANQPQHF.

This chain links TRBV10-2 with TRBJ2-3; 10 nucleotides agree with TRBD2. The CDR3 is 12 residues long. Germline loops: CDR1 WSHSY, CDR2 SAAADI. The CDR3 bases are TGCGCAGCGGGGGGGCCCTCAGATACGCAGTATTTT. It specifies CAAGGPSDTQYF.

This sequence joins TRBV18 and TRBJ1-5; TRBD1 matches at 11 bases. V lost 3 bases to trimming and J lost 6 bases; unmatched junction nucleotides: 4. CDR1 and CDR2 from the germline V gene are KGHSH and LQKENI. The CDR3 runs 15 residues. The CDR3 DNA reads as TGTGCCAGCTCACCCGGGACAGGGGGAAGTCAGCCCCAGCATTTT. Its protein product is CASSPGTGGSQPQHF.